This TCR beta chain emerged from a study of blood T cell repertoires in COVID-19. Profiled with immunoSEQ multiplex PCR; TCRdb holds only in-frame clones, not every one. Seen here are 330,000 or so clones, roughly 86% observed once, and the top ten hold around 1.9%. CDR1 is MDHEN and CDR2 is SYDVKM in the germline V gene. Trimming shortened V by 1 base and J by 4 bases, and 10 bases separated the two germline ends. CDR3 length: 14 residues. Material for sequencing was PBMCs or T cells enriched from blood (not recorded which). The chain has TRBV28 and TRBJ1-2; a possible D gene is TRBD1 (6 bases). The TCR was taken from a man aged 35 to 55 in a cohort exposed to, infected with or recovered from COVID-19 (not recorded which). The CDR3, as DNA: TGTGCCAGCAGTTTATCGACAGGTTCCTATGGCTACACCTTC. The encoded protein is CASSLSTGSYGYTF.